A single sample is the source of the 21 T cell receptor beta chains below, sequenced in a study of blood T cells in healthy people across ages (dated by TCRdb to the mid-2010s). The library was produced with 5' RACE. The second PCR ran for about 7 to 11 cycles and used a J-beta primer mix along with a sample-barcoded 5' primer. TCRdb itself trimmed the public reads at Q25 with fastp, ran MiXCR and retained productive beta chains. Entries that share a CDR3 protein sequence are merged under the most common genes and DNA. In all, the sample holds over 1,500,000 distinct CDR3 sequences, and about 39% of those were seen once. Together, the top ten hold 23% of the sample. Material: blood. The receptors here all came from a human donor in good health.

This chain connects TRBV12-3 or TRBV12-4 to TRBJ1-4; 7 bases map to TRBD1. V dropped 2 bases and J dropped 5; count of bases not matched to a gene: 11. CDR3 size: 17 residues. The CDR3 spells CASSLLGQEGANEKLFF. CDR3 coding DNA: TGTGCCAGCAGTTTATTAGGACAGGAAGGGGCGAATGAAAAACTGTTTTTT.

The chain is built from TRBV4-2 and TRBJ2-5; TRBD1 matches at 9 bases. CDR1 is LGHNA and CDR2 is YNFKEQ in the germline V gene. The CDR3 is 17 amino acids. V lost 1 base, J lost 0 bases, and 6 bases stayed unmatched. The CDR3 sequence: CASSQATGTGYQETQYF. The DNA of the CDR3 is TGTGCCAGCAGCCAAGCCACCGGGACAGGGTACCAAGAGACCCAGTACTTC.

The chain uses TRBV7-2 and TRBJ2-1; 8 nucleotides agree with TRBD2. Germline CDR1 is SGHTA and CDR2 is FQGNSA. This CDR3 has 15 amino acids. J lost 8 bases, V lost 2 bases, and 8 bases had no gene match. The CDR3 loop reads CASSLRIAGWDEQFF. The CDR3 DNA follows: TGTGCCAGCAGCTTAAGAATAGCGGGGTGGGATGAGCAGTTCTTC.

This clonotype has only a few counts. The chain uses TRBV28 and TRBJ1-2; 8 nucleotides line up with TRBD1. The CDR3 sequence is 13 residues long. V shed 3 bases and J 10 bases; nucleotides not matched to a gene: 7. CDR1 is MDHEN, CDR2 SYDVKM, per germline. The CDR3 spells CASSFVQGEVYTF. The CDR3 DNA reads as TGTGCCAGCAGTTTTGTACAGGGGGAGGTCTACACCTTC.

This clonotype was detected only a few times. The chain uses TRBV20-1 and TRBJ2-3; no firm D call. The V and J ends lost 3 bases and 3 bases respectively, with 13 bases between them. Germline V gives CDR1 DFQATT, CDR2 SNEGSKA (reference sequence). The CDR3 extends over 14 amino acids. CDR3 nucleotide sequence: TGCAGTGCTAGGGCAATAATGGGTACAGATACGCAGTATTTT. Encoded protein: CSARAIMGTDTQYF.

The J gene is TRBJ2-5, the V gene TRBV5-1; tentatively, D is TRBD1 or TRBD2 (5 bases each). The CDR3 extends over 17 amino acids. V was shortened by 4 bases and J by 9 bases, with 28 bases between the two germline ends. Germline V gene lookup returns CDR1 SGHRS and CDR2 YFSETQ. The CDR3 bases are TGCGCCAGCAGCCTACGATCGCCGGGACCCTTTGGTGGGGCCCAGTACTTC. Translated: CASSLRSPGPFGGAQYF.

The chain recombines TRBV3-1 with TRBJ2-1, with 9 bases that match TRBD2. This CDR3 spans 15 amino acids. The ends lost 4 bases at V and 7 bases at J; junction bases unmatched: 8. In germline, CDR1 is LGHDT, CDR2 YNNKEL (reference sequence). CDR3 DNA sequence: TGTGCCAGCAGCCCCCAGGGGACTAGCAAGAATGAGCAGTTCTTC. It is translated as CASSPQGTSKNEQFF.

In regard to this clonotype: A read error may account for a junction end that differs from germline. The V and J genes are TRBV4-2 and TRBJ2-1; possibly TRBD1 for D (6 bases). CDR3 length: 17 amino acids. Germline assignment: CDR1 LGHNA and CDR2 YNFKEQ. CDR3 DNA: TGTGCCAGCAGCCAAGAAGTCGGCGCCGATTCTAACGGAGGACAGTTATTC. Residues: CASSQEVGADSNGGQLF.

The CDR3 spells CASSQEHSDTQYF. CDR3 nucleotide sequence: TGCGCCAGCAGCCAAGAGCACTCAGATACGCAGTATTTT. The chain has TRBV4-3 and TRBJ2-3, with D unresolved. Germline CDR1 LGHNA, CDR2 YSLEER. Trimming pared 0 bases from V and 4 bases from J, leaving 5 bases between. The CDR3 is 13 amino acids.

The J gene is TRBJ1-2, the V gene TRBV7-3; 8 nucleotides line up with TRBD1. Per germline, CDR1 SGHTA and CDR2 FQGTGA. The CDR3 is 13 residues long. The V segment lost 5 bases and the J segment 8 bases; nucleotides outside the gene matches: 7. As DNA, the CDR3 is TGTGCCAGCAGCCCTAGGACAGGGAGCGGCTACACCTTC. Protein: CASSPRTGSGYTF.

This clonotype has just a few counts. The chain joins TRBV18 to TRBJ2-1; D may be TRBD2 (5 bases). Germline CDR1 is KGHSH and CDR2 is LQKENI. There are 15 residues in the CDR3. V was shortened by 3 bases and J by 8 bases, with 17 bases between the two germline ends. As DNA, the CDR3 is TGTGCCAGCTCACCCGGGATAGCTGGAGTCGATGAGCAGTTCTTC. The encoded protein is CASSPGIAGVDEQFF.

CDR3 in DNA: TGTGCCAGCAGTGAGTCCGGTCTGCCCGGCACAGATACGCAGTATTTT. As protein: CASSESGLPGTDTQYF. The chain has TRBV28 and TRBJ2-3, with D unclear. CDR3 length: 16 residues. Germline V gene lookup returns CDR1 MDHEN and CDR2 SYDVKM. V lost 5 bases, J lost 1 base, and 16 bases lay in between.

This rearrangement joins TRBV6-5 to TRBJ1-2; TRBD1 agrees at 8 bases. The CDR3 covers 16 residues. Germline V lookup: CDR1 MNHEY, CDR2 SVGAGI. V shed 2 bases, J shed 4 bases, and the junction held 9 bases outside the gene matches. CDR3 coding DNA: TGTGCCAGCAGTTACCTGGCGGCAGGGGGCGTCTATGGCTACACCTTC. This encodes CASSYLAAGGVYGYTF.

This rearrangement joins TRBV4-3 to TRBJ2-6; no reliable D call. V lost 0 bases and J 11 bases, leaving 23 bases between the germline ends. There are 18 residues in the CDR3. Germline values: CDR1 LGHNA, CDR2 YSLEER. The CDR3 DNA sequence: TGCGCCAGCAGCCAAGATTACCCCCCGGACCGTGTTGATCACGTCCTGACTTTC. Encoded protein: CASSQDYPPDRVDHVLTF.

A note on this clonotype: One end of the junction is discordant with germline, which a read error may explain. V is TRBV7-7 and J is TRBJ1-1, with D perhaps TRBD1 (5 bases). The CDR3 runs 10 residues. From germline, CDR1 is SSHAT and CDR2 FNYEAQ (reference sequence). CDR3 in DNA: TGCCCCGGGGGAGATACTGAAGCTTTCTTT. Translation: CPGGDTEAFF.

The CDR3 here is CASSQEGLAGAFHNEQFF. DNA for the CDR3: TGTGCCAGCAGCCAGGAGGGACTAGCGGGGGCCTTCCACAATGAGCAGTTCTTC. This chain joins TRBV3-1 and TRBJ2-1; 14 positions agree with TRBD2. Trimming took 3 bases from V and 5 from J; bases not matched to a gene: 9. CDR1 LGHDT and CDR2 YNNKEL come from the germline V gene (reference sequence). The CDR3 covers 18 residues.

The chain carries TRBV28 and TRBJ2-7; D may correspond to TRBD1 or TRBD2 (6 bases each). This CDR3 region has 13 residues. Deletions cut 11 bases from V and 6 bases from J, with 20 bases between. The V gene's germline CDR1 is MDHEN and CDR2 SYDVKM. CDR3 coding DNA: TGTGCCCCACGTAGGGGGGAAGGGGGCGAGCAGTACTTC. This gives the protein CAPRRGEGGEQYF.

J is TRBJ2-7 and V is TRBV7-2, with D hard to call. With the DNA end fitting TRBJ2-5 better, the J assignment may be wrong. Per germline, CDR1 SGHTA and CDR2 FQGNSA. The CDR3 consists of 13 residues. The CDR3 DNA reads as TGTGCCAGCAGCAAACAGCCCTCCGAGACCCAGTACTTC. Protein product: CASSKQPSETQYF.

This clonotype appeared a few times. This chain links TRBV20-1 with TRBJ1-1; TRBD1 might be the D (5 bases). Germline V gene lookup returns CDR1 DFQATT and CDR2 SNEGSKA (reference sequence). CDR3 length: 11 amino acids. V lost 7 bases and J lost 3, with 9 bases in between. The CDR3, as DNA: TGCAGTGGCGGGGGATACACTGAAGCTTTCTTT. Encoded protein: CSGGGYTEAFF.

The DNA for the CDR3 is TGTGCCAGCAGCCCGGGGACAGCGGCTAACTATGGCTACACCTTC. It is translated as CASSPGTAANYGYTF. The rearrangement joins TRBV6-5 to TRBJ1-2; 7 nucleotides align to TRBD1. The CDR3 runs 15 residues. The junction had 7 bases not matched to a gene; V was cut back by 6 bases and J by 0 bases. Germline V gene data show CDR1 as MNHEY and CDR2 as SVGAGI.

On this clonotype: A much bigger clone sits one base away, suggesting this may be a read error. This sequence joins TRBV6-2 or TRBV6-3 and TRBJ1-5, with a weak D call TRBD1 (5 bases). Per the germline V gene, CDR1 is MNHEY and CDR2 is SVGEGT. The length of the CDR3 is 13 residues. CDR3 sequence reads: CASGASDNQPQNF. CDR3 DNA: TGTGCCAGCGGAGCATCGGACAATCAGCCCCAGAATTTT.